These 5 T cell receptor beta chains were all obtained from the same sample, sequenced in a study of T-cell memory formation after mild COVID-19. One entry per CDR3 protein results from TCRdb running MiXCR on the 5' RACE reads. The table lists 200,000 to 300,000 distinct CDR3 sequences, about a sixth of them singletons. Input material: PBMCs or a T cell subset sorted from them (not recorded which). All receptors come from a man younger than 30 who had mild COVID-19 (a few samples of this study predate the infection). Cell type and time point are not known.

The CDR3 DNA is TGTGCCAGCAGTTTGGGACAGGGAGAACATCAGCCCCAGCATTTT. This sequence encodes CASSLGQGEHQPQHF. The gene calls are TRBV12-3 or TRBV12-4 and TRBJ1-5; the match to TRBD1 covers 9 bases. The V segment lost 3 bases and the J segment 5 bases; nucleotides outside the gene matches: 5. The CDR3 runs to 15 residues.

The chain has TRBV24-1 and TRBJ2-4, with D perhaps TRBD2 (6 bases). The germline gives CDR1 KGHDR, CDR2 SFDVKD. The CDR3 consists of 17 residues. Trimming cost V 4 bases and J 1 base, with 16 bases left between them. The CDR3 DNA reads as TGTGCCACCAGTGAGCCTAGGCCGGGAGCGGCCAAAAACATTCAGTACTTC. This gives the protein CATSEPRPGAAKNIQYF.

This clonotype was seen a few times. The chain links TRBV30 to TRBJ2-7; D is possibly TRBD1 or TRBD2 (5 bases each). CDR1 GTSNPN and CDR2 SVGIG come from the germline V gene (reference sequence). V lost 5 bases to trimming and J lost 6 bases, with 17 bases between them. The length of the CDR3 is 13 residues. In nucleotides, the CDR3 is TGTGCCTGGGGAGCAGGGTTGAGGGTCGAGCAGTACTTC. Translated, it gives CAWGAGLRVEQYF.

A few counts support this clonotype. The chain employs TRBV4-3 and TRBJ1-2; TRBD1 might be the D (6 bases). CDR1 and CDR2 from the germline V gene are LGHNA and YSLEER. This CDR3 comprises 13 residues. Deletions cut 3 bases from V and 7 bases from J, with 12 bases between. The CDR3 region is CASSQATGLGYTF. CDR3 nucleotide sequence: TGCGCCAGCAGCCAGGCCACAGGGCTTGGCTACACCTTC.

The genes are TRBV2 and TRBJ2-7; 8 bases agree with TRBD1. Germline CDR1 and CDR2: SNHLY and FYNNEI. J was trimmed by 0 bases and V by 8 bases; bases with no gene match: 6. The CDR3 runs to 14 residues. The CDR3 reads CASGSGTGSYEQYF. The CDR3 coding sequence is TGTGCCAGCGGTTCCGGGACAGGCTCCTACGAGCAGTACTTC. Looking up the rest from reference TRBV2 and TRBJ2-7 gives the full variable domain: EPEVTQTPSHQVTQMGQEVILRCVPISNHLYFYWYRQILGQKVEFLVSFYNNEISEKSEIFDDQFSVERPDGSNFTLKIRSTKLEDSAMYFCASGSGTGSYEQYFGPGTRLTVT.